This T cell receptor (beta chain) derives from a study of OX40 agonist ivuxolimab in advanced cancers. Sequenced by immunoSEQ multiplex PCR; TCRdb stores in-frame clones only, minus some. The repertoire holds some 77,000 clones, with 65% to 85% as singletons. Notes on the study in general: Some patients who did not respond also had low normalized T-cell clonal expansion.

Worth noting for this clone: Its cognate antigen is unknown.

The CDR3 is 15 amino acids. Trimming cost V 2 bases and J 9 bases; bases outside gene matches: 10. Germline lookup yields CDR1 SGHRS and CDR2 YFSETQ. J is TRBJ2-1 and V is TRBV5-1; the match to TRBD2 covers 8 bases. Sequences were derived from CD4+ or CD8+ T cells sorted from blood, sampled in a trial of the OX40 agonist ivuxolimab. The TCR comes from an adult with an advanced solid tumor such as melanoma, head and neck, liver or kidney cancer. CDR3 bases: TGCGCCAGCAGCTTATTTACGGGAGGGAGGCCTGAGCAGTTCTTC. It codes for CASSLFTGGRPEQFF.